These 23 T cell receptor beta chains share one sample of origin, sequenced in a study of PD-1 blockade in classical Hodgkin lymphoma. Clones were read by immunoSEQ multiplex PCR, and TCRdb kept only the in-frame ones, dropping some. The table includes tens of thousands of clones, 89% detected once. Relapse was seen in all patients after autologous stem cell transplantation, and brentuximab vedotin exposure was variable. Here the sequenced sample was peripheral blood mononuclear cells (PBMCs), taken before the second cycle of nivolumab. Receptor source: a human donor with classical Hodgkin lymphoma.

The rearrangement uses TRBV10-3 and TRBJ2-7; unclear D gene. Between the trimmed V and J ends, which lost 7 bases and 3 bases, there was a span of 4 bases. The CDR3 extends over 10 amino acids. Germline V CDR1 and CDR2: ENHRY, SYGVKD. The CDR3 region is CAITSYEQYF. The DNA for the CDR3 is TGTGCCATCACCAGCTACGAGCAGTACTTC.

This chain joins TRBV7-2 and TRBJ1-6; D might be TRBD1 (5 bases). CDR1 is SGHTA, CDR2 FQGNSA, per germline. The CDR3 extends over 15 amino acids. V lost 3 bases to trimming and J lost 8 bases, with 14 bases between them. CDR3 residues: CASSFHGGWDSPLHF. CDR3 DNA sequence: TGTGCCAGCAGCTTCCATGGGGGTTGGGATTCACCCCTCCACTTT.

CDR3 DNA sequence: TGCGCCAGCAGCCAGGGACTAGCGGGACGTACAGATACGCAGTATTTT. This gives the protein CASSQGLAGRTDTQYF. V is TRBV4-1 and J is TRBJ2-3; 13 nucleotides match TRBD2. There are 16 residues in the CDR3. The germline V gene encodes CDR1 MGHRA and CDR2 YSYEKL. Losses at the gene ends were 3 bases for V and 3 bases for J; bases not matched to a gene: 3.

The gene calls are TRBV10-1 and TRBJ2-7; D gene uncertain. The CDR3 has 13 amino acids. The germline V gene has CDR1 WNHNN and CDR2 SYGVQD (reference sequence). The V gene lost 6 bases and the J gene lost 2 bases, with 11 bases spanning the gap. The DNA for the CDR3 is TGCGCCAGCAGCGGACCCCCAACCTACGAGCAGTACTTC. Translated: CASSGPPTYEQYF.

This chain links TRBV2 with TRBJ1-2, with 7 positions matching TRBD1. The CDR3 runs to 13 residues. Germline assignment: CDR1 SNHLY and CDR2 FYNNEI. V was pared by 6 bases and J by 8 bases, with 9 bases of the junction left unmatched. The CDR3 DNA sequence: TGTGCCAGCAGAGCAACAGGGGTAGAGGGCTACACCTTC. Translated: CASRATGVEGYTF. The variable domain in full, completed from reference TRBV2 and TRBJ1-2, reads EPEVTQTPSHQVTQMGQEVILRCVPISNHLYFYWYRQILGQKVEFLVSFYNNEISEKSEIFDDQFSVERPDGSNFTLKIRSTKLEDSAMYFCASRATGVEGYTFGSGTRLTVV.

V usage is TRBV9 and J usage is TRBJ2-3; D remains ambiguous. Germline CDR1 is SGDLS and CDR2 is YYNGEE. Deletions cut 0 bases from V and 7 bases from J, with 6 bases between. This CDR3 spans 12 amino acids. CDR3 protein: CASSVAGNTQYF. In DNA form, the CDR3 reads TGTGCCAGCAGCGTAGCCGGAAATACGCAGTATTTT.

The gene calls are TRBV14 and TRBJ1-5; D gene unclear. Germline V CDR1 and CDR2: SGHDN, FVKESK. The CDR3 loop spans 14 amino acids. V lost 1 base and J 0 bases, leaving 4 bases between the germline ends. This CDR3 reads CASSQGLSNQPQHF. For the CDR3, the DNA is TGTGCCAGCAGCCAAGGGCTTAGCAATCAGCCCCAGCATTTT.

V and J are TRBV28 and TRBJ2-5; D is uncertain. Trimming cost V 2 bases and J 4 bases, with 11 bases left between them. The CDR3 length is 14 residues. CDR1 is MDHEN, CDR2 SYDVKM, per germline. CDR3 region: CASSLRTERETQYF. The CDR3 DNA follows: TGTGCCAGCAGTTTAAGGACGGAAAGAGAGACCCAGTACTTC.

Notes on this clone: This specimen includes other DNA sequences encoding the same CDR3. This chain connects TRBV11-2 to TRBJ1-2; D is undetermined. Germline CDR1 is SGHAT and CDR2 is FQNNGV. The CDR3 spans 14 residues. V lost 3 bases and J lost 0, with 8 bases in between. The CDR3 spells CASSFPTPNYGYTF. The CDR3 DNA is TGTGCCAGCAGCTTCCCTACACCTAACTATGGCTACACCTTC. The variable domain in full, completed from reference TRBV11-2 and TRBJ1-2, reads EAGVAQSPRYKIIEKRQSVAFWCNPISGHATLYWYQQILGQGPKLLIQFQNNGVVDDSQLPKDRFSAERLKGVDSTLKIQPAKLEDSAVYLCASSFPTPNYGYTFGSGTRLTVV.

The chain uses TRBV13 and TRBJ2-7; D is unresolved. V lost 6 bases and J lost 3, with 9 bases in between. Germline V CDR1 and CDR2: PRHDT, FYEKMQ (reference sequence). The CDR3 loop spans 12 amino acids. CDR3 sequence reads: CASSQGNYEQYF. The CDR3 DNA reads as TGTGCCAGCAGTCAAGGGAACTACGAGCAGTACTTC.

The chain combines TRBV5-6 with TRBJ2-7; 7 bases agree with TRBD1. Germline values: CDR1 SGHDT, CDR2 YYEEEE. The CDR3 length is 14 residues. After removal of 6 bases from V and 1 base from J, the junction contained 7 bases not matched to a gene. Here the CDR3 reads CASIRGGQSYEQYF. As DNA, the CDR3 is TGTGCCAGCATCCGTGGGGGACAGTCCTACGAGCAGTACTTC.

V gene TRBV7-2 combines with J gene TRBJ2-7; D may be TRBD1 or TRBD2 (6 bases each). Per the germline V gene, CDR1 is SGHTA and CDR2 is FQGNSA. V lost 5 bases and J lost 0, with 14 bases in between. The CDR3 is 15 residues long. This chain's CDR3 is CASSLGAGPSYEQYF. The CDR3 region has the DNA TGTGCCAGCAGCCTGGGGGCGGGACCCTCCTACGAGCAGTACTTC. Complete variable domain (other parts from reference TRBV7-2 and TRBJ2-7): GAGVSQSPSNKVTEKGKDVELRCDPISGHTALYWYRQSLGQGLEFLIYFQGNSAPDKSGLPSDRFSAERTGGSVSTLTIQRTQQEDSAVYLCASSLGAGPSYEQYFGPGTRLTVT.

The chain combines TRBV19 with TRBJ2-7, with D tentatively TRBD1 (5 bases). With 1 base removed from V and 4 bases from J, the gap between germline ends came to 8 bases. This CDR3 comprises 13 residues. Germline-derived CDR1 and CDR2 are LNHDA and SQIVND (reference sequence). CDR3 in amino acids: CASSIGGRYEQYF. CDR3 coding DNA: TGTGCCAGTAGTATAGGGGGCCGTTACGAGCAGTACTTC.

In its sample, this clone was seen once. The chain is built from TRBV19 and TRBJ2-7; 8 nucleotides align to TRBD1. V was pared by 6 bases and J by 0 bases, with 10 bases of the junction left unmatched. The germline gives CDR1 LNHDA, CDR2 SQIVND (reference sequence). This CDR3 has 16 residues. The CDR3 DNA reads as TGTGCCAGTAGCAGTAAGGGGGACAGGAGCTCCTACGAGCAGTACTTC. The encoded protein is CASSSKGDRSSYEQYF.

This clone was found a few times. The genes are TRBV28 and TRBJ1-4; tentatively, D is TRBD1 (5 bases). Germline CDR1 and CDR2: MDHEN and SYDVKM. CDR3 length: 13 amino acids. Trimming took off 5 bases at V and 16 bases at J, with 20 bases between the two ends. The DNA of the CDR3 is TGTGCCAGCAGTCCCTCCGGGGCAACCTCGGGGTTTTTT. It specifies CASSPSGATSGFF.

The rearrangement links TRBV11-2 to TRBJ2-2, with 10 bases aligning to TRBD2. The CDR3 loop spans 18 amino acids. The V gene end was trimmed by 1 base and the J gene end by 5 bases; junction bases not matched to a gene: 10. Germline CDR1 reads SGHAT; CDR2 reads FQNNGV. CDR3 amino acids: CASSLAGLLAGATGELFF. The DNA of the CDR3 is TGTGCCAGCAGCTTAGCAGGTCTGCTAGCGGGAGCGACCGGGGAGCTGTTTTTT.

The chain employs TRBV7-8 and TRBJ1-2, with 10 bases identical to TRBD1. The CDR3 covers 17 residues. CDR1 and CDR2 from the germline V gene are SGHVS and FQNEAQ. V was clipped by 1 base and J by 8 bases; unmatched bases: 13. DNA for the CDR3: TGTGCCAGCAGCTTAGTTTACCAGCCGGACAGGGGGAAGGGCTACACCTTC. Its protein is CASSLVYQPDRGKGYTF.

V usage is TRBV27 and J usage is TRBJ2-3, with TRBD1 identical over 9 bases. This CDR3 comprises 17 residues. Germline V lookup: CDR1 MNHEY, CDR2 SMNVEV (reference sequence). The trim removed 5 bases at V and 3 bases at J, leaving 12 bases unmatched. The CDR3 loop is CASSPQAAGTGTDTQYF. CDR3 nucleotide sequence: TGTGCCAGCAGTCCGCAGGCAGCCGGGACAGGGACAGATACGCAGTATTTT.

This clone was recorded a few times. CDR3 loop: CASSLTWGSGTEAFF. In DNA, the CDR3 is TGTGCCAGCAGCTTAACATGGGGGAGTGGGACTGAAGCTTTCTTT. V usage is TRBV5-6 and J usage is TRBJ1-1; D may be TRBD1 (5 bases). Germline V gene sequence: CDR1 SGHDT, CDR2 YYEEEE. The V end lost 2 bases, the J end lost 5 bases, and 16 bases lay between the germline ends. The CDR3 length is 15 residues. The variable domain in full, completed from reference TRBV5-6 and TRBJ1-1, reads DAGVTQSPTHLIKTRGQQVTLRCSPKSGHDTVSWYQQALGQGPQFIFQYYEEEERQRGNFPDRFSGHQFPNYSSELNVNALLLGDSALYLCASSLTWGSGTEAFFGQGTRLTVV.

For the CDR3, the DNA is TGTGCCAGCAGTCAAGGACTAGCGGGCCACAATGAGCAGTTCTTC. This codes for CASSQGLAGHNEQFF. The V gene is TRBV28, the J gene TRBJ2-1; 11 nucleotides line up with TRBD2. J was trimmed by 5 bases and V by 5 bases; bases with no gene match: 5. CDR1 is MDHEN and CDR2 is SYDVKM in the germline V gene. The CDR3 consists of 15 residues.

The chain links TRBV4-1 to TRBJ2-1; the match to TRBD1 covers 10 bases. CDR1 MGHRA and CDR2 YSYEKL come from the germline V gene. The V segment lost 2 bases and the J segment 4 bases; nucleotides outside the gene matches: 8. The CDR3 has 17 residues. The CDR3 loop is CASSQTMTGGLYNEQFF. In DNA form, the CDR3 reads TGCGCCAGCAGCCAAACGATGACAGGGGGCTTGTACAATGAGCAGTTCTTC.

This sequence joins TRBV11-2 and TRBJ2-6; 8 bases are a match to TRBD1. The V and J ends lost 5 bases and 0 bases, in that order; junction bases with no gene match: 6. CDR3 length equals 17 residues. Germline loops: CDR1 SGHAT, CDR2 FQNNGV. CDR3 sequence (DNA): TGTGCCAGCAGCGCCGGGACAGGCAACTCTGGGGCCAACGTCCTGACTTTC. It translates to CASSAGTGNSGANVLTF.

The chain links TRBV5-5 to TRBJ2-5; 7 bases line up with TRBD2. Germline trimming cut 0 bases from V and 0 bases from J; bases unmatched to any gene: 2. CDR1 SGHKS and CDR2 YYEKEE come from the germline V gene (reference sequence). The CDR3 runs to 15 residues. The CDR3 coding sequence is TGTGCCAGCAGCTTGGCCGGACTAGACCAAGAGACCCAGTACTTC. Its protein is CASSLAGLDQETQYF.